One TCR beta chain is described in this entry. Its antigen is not known. The data were obtained in a study of vaccination and CD4 T cells after COVID-19. Study-level results: In convalescent patients, 304 of 307 vaccine-specific clones were spike mono-reactive.

Trimming shortened V by 1 base and J by 0 bases, and 12 bases separated the two germline ends. There are 16 residues in the CDR3. Germline CDR1 reads SEHNR; CDR2 reads FQNEAQ (reference sequence). Indicated treatment: 10-day PBMC culture with coronavirus spike peptide pools or control peptides (ViraFEST assay). Expansion of antigen-specific T cells with peptide pools by ViraFEST preceded sequencing of TCRs. Sequencing of the DNA from cultured CD4+ T cells was carried out with the Oncomine TCR Beta short-read assay. Genomic DNA was isolated from cultured CD4+ T cells. One entry per CDR3 protein results from TCRdb running MiXCR on the PCR reads. The sample lists about 18,000 distinct CDR3 sequences; around 80% were seen once.

The sample in question was CD4+ T cells from blood, cultured in vitro, obtained after SARS-CoV-2 vaccination. The origin of this receptor is a human donor who received a COVID-19 vaccine. The V call is TRBV7-9, the J call TRBJ1-1; D remains unclear. Here the CDR3 reads CASSLGGPGMNTEAFF. Here the CDR3 DNA reads TGTGCCAGCAGCTTAGGAGGGCCGGGGATGAACACTGAAGCTTTCTTT.